The rows below give T cell receptor beta chains drawn from one sample of a study of identical twins. TCRdb passed the 5' RACE reads through MiXCR, listing each CDR3 protein once. The top ten hold approximately 2% of the sample, which has hundreds of thousands of distinct CDR3 sequences, around 5.7% seen once. The sample comprised naive T cells sorted from blood. These receptors were collected from a man between 18 and 29 years old in good health. Each CDR3 is given with its conserved first and last residue. D genes are given only for firm matches. A row's size may be missing; if present it is once, few, many or a size class.

v_call: TRBV29-1; clone_size: NA; d_call: NA; j_call: TRBJ2-1; cdr3_nt: TGCAGCGTTGAAAATCCAGGACTCCCCCTTGATGAGCAGTTCTTC; cdr3_aa: CSVENPGLPLDEQFF
v_call: TRBV5-1; clone_size: NA; d_call: NA; j_call: TRBJ1-1; cdr3_nt: TGCGCCAGCAGCCTCGGGGGGGTCGGGAACACTGAAGCTTTCTTT; cdr3_aa: CASSLGGVGNTEAFF
v_call: TRBV12-3/TRBV12-4; clone_size: many; d_call: NA; j_call: TRBJ1-5; cdr3_nt: TGTGCCAGCCTGGGGGATTACAATCAGCCCCAGCATTTT; cdr3_aa: CASLGDYNQPQHF
v_call: TRBV12-3/TRBV12-4; clone_size: many; d_call: NA; j_call: TRBJ1-1; cdr3_nt: TGTGCCACGGAGGACAGCACTAAGGCGAACACTGAAGCTTTCTTT; cdr3_aa: CATEDSTKANTEAFF
v_call: TRBV7-9; clone_size: NA; d_call: NA; j_call: TRBJ2-7; cdr3_nt: TGTGCCAGCAGGCGCCAGGGGAAACACGAGCAGTACTTC; cdr3_aa: CASRRQGKHEQYF
v_call: TRBV3-1; clone_size: few; d_call: NA; j_call: TRBJ2-5; cdr3_nt: TGTGCCAGCAGCCAAGACAGGTGGGAGACCCAGTACTTC; cdr3_aa: CASSQDRWETQYF
v_call: TRBV6-2/TRBV6-3; clone_size: NA; d_call: TRBD2; j_call: TRBJ2-3; cdr3_nt: TGTGCCAGCAGTTACTCGAGGCGGGAGAGGACAGATACGCAGTATTTT; cdr3_aa: CASSYSRRERTDTQYF
v_call: TRBV7-9; clone_size: few; d_call: NA; j_call: TRBJ2-7; cdr3_nt: TGTGCCAGCAGCCCCAATTATAACTACGAGCAGTACTTC; cdr3_aa: CASSPNYNYEQYF
v_call: TRBV9; clone_size: NA; d_call: TRBD2; j_call: TRBJ2-2; cdr3_nt: TGTGCCAGCAGCACTAGCGGGTCTTCGAACACCGGGGAGCTGTTTTTT; cdr3_aa: CASSTSGSSNTGELFF
v_call: TRBV12-3/TRBV12-4; clone_size: many; d_call: TRBD2; j_call: TRBJ2-1; cdr3_nt: TGTGCCAGCAGTTTCCTAGCGGGAGGGCCGGTGTATGAGCAGTTCTTC; cdr3_aa: CASSFLAGGPVYEQFF
v_call: TRBV5-1; clone_size: many; d_call: NA; j_call: TRBJ2-2; cdr3_nt: TGCGCCAGCGGGGCCATGGGGAGCATCGGGGAGCTGTTTTTT; cdr3_aa: CASGAMGSIGELFF
v_call: TRBV12-3/TRBV12-4; clone_size: many; d_call: TRBD1; j_call: TRBJ2-2; cdr3_nt: TGTGCCAGCAGCCAACCGAAGACAGGGCCCGGGGAGCTGTTTTTT; cdr3_aa: CASSQPKTGPGELFF
v_call: TRBV7-2; clone_size: few; d_call: NA; j_call: TRBJ1-4; cdr3_nt: TGTGCCAGCAGCTTGGGGATATATGCAACTAATGAAAAACTGTTTTTT; cdr3_aa: CASSLGIYATNEKLFF
v_call: TRBV12-3/TRBV12-4; clone_size: many; d_call: NA; j_call: TRBJ1-2; cdr3_nt: TGTGCCAGCAGTTTAGGCCAGCTCTATGGCTACACCTTC; cdr3_aa: CASSLGQLYGYTF
v_call: TRBV5-6; clone_size: many; d_call: NA; j_call: TRBJ2-1; cdr3_nt: TGTGCCAGCAGCTTGAAACTGAACACAGTGAATGAGCAGTTCTTC; cdr3_aa: CASSLKLNTVNEQFF
v_call: TRBV12-3/TRBV12-4; clone_size: few; d_call: NA; j_call: TRBJ2-1; cdr3_nt: TGTGCCAGCAGTTTAGCGGGAGGTCTCGTTGAGCAGTTCTTC; cdr3_aa: CASSLAGGLVEQFF
v_call: TRBV5-1; clone_size: few; d_call: TRBD2; j_call: TRBJ2-5; cdr3_nt: TGCGCCAGCAGCGAGCTAGCGGGAGCGGGAGAGACCCAGTACTTC; cdr3_aa: CASSELAGAGETQYF
v_call: TRBV5-5; clone_size: many; d_call: NA; j_call: TRBJ1-1; cdr3_nt: TGTGCCAGCAGCTTGCCCGAAAACACTGAAGCTTTCTTT; cdr3_aa: CASSLPENTEAFF
v_call: TRBV5-1; clone_size: many; d_call: NA; j_call: TRBJ1-1; cdr3_nt: TGCGCCAGCAGCTTGGCTGCGAGACAGGACCACATGAACACTGAAGCTTTCTTT; cdr3_aa: CASSLAARQDHMNTEAFF
v_call: TRBV7-2; clone_size: many; d_call: NA; j_call: TRBJ2-4; cdr3_nt: TGTGCCAGCAGCCTCCGGGACCCGAGGTTGGACATTCAGTACTTC; cdr3_aa: CASSLRDPRLDIQYF